The source of this T cell receptor beta chain is a study of pediatric ulcerative colitis. The overall study: Disease was pancolitis in seven or eight and left-sided in two, histology-confirmed.

From germline, CDR1 is LNHNV and CDR2 YYDKDF (reference sequence). This CDR3 has 14 amino acids. V lost 5 bases and J lost 1, with 11 bases in between. This was a survey-level run. Samples were sequenced at Survey level, maximum 500,000 reads. TCRdb keeps only in-frame clones here, not all; method: immunoSEQ multiplex PCR. Of around 18,000 clones listed, under 75% were seen once; the top ten hold approximately 7%. During colonoscopy, one to two rectal pinch biopsies were collected. The sequenced material came from gut tissue. This receptor was taken from a boy aged 5-17 years with moderate ulcerative colitis. The rearrangement links TRBV15 to TRBJ1-2; D perhaps matches TRBD1 (6 bases). CDR3 nucleotide sequence: TGTGCCACCAGCCCCCGGACAGTTAACTATGGCTACACCTTC. The encoded protein is CATSPRTVNYGYTF. The full variable domain, rest sourced from reference TRBV15 and TRBJ1-2, is DAMVIQNPRYQVTQFGKPVTLSCSQTLNHNVMYWYQQKSSQAPKLLFHYYDKDFNNEADTPDNFQSRRPNTSFCFLDIRSPGLGDTAMYLCATSPRTVNYGYTFGSGTRLTVV.